Reported below is one T cell receptor beta chain. Antigen unknown. This CDR3 comprises 16 residues. Germline CDR1 is MDHEN and CDR2 is SYDVKM. Trimming removed 5 bases at V and 4 bases at J, with 18 bases between. This sample is part of a study of shared clonotypes between healthy human individuals. Study findings and constraints: Shared across several donors were 4% to 6% of the naive CD4 clonotypes.

Using immunoSEQ multiplex PCR, the repertoire was profiled, and TCRdb retains in-frame clones only, with some absent. Among 100,000 to 120,000 clones listed, around 73% were seen once. Material for sequencing was memory CD8+ T cells sorted from blood. Noted subset: CD45RO+ cells pooled with CCR7-negative TemRA cells. The source is a woman younger than 45 in good health. This chain joins TRBV28 and TRBJ1-5; D is ambiguous. The CDR3 sequence: CASSALHPGGNQPQHF. The CDR3 region has the DNA TGTGCCAGCAGTGCCCTACATCCCGGTGGGAATCAGCCCCAGCATTTT.